These T cell receptor beta chains were read from a single sample in a study of cytomegalovirus exposure and HLA in healthy donors. TCRdb's table, derived via immunoSEQ multiplex PCR, lists solely in-frame clones and lacks some. The data contain 150,000 to 200,000 clones, roughly 82% of them singletons. Sequences were obtained from PBMCs. The receptors here all came from a woman aged 25 to 39 in good health and CMV-seronegative. Both conserved end residues are part of each CDR3. Each record gives: clone size, V gene, CDR3 protein. Part of the rows lack a size; the others show once, few, many or a class for expanded clones.

>.|TRBV5-1
CASSWTRTTGAGTDTQYF
>once|TRBV9
CASSVGGGDEQYF
>.|TRBV7-9
CASSSTGGDGTNEKLFF
>.|TRBV2
CASSEGTVNTEAFF
>.|TRBV19
CASSIQVRAKNIQYF
>.|TRBV28
CASSTGSHSNQPQHF
>.|TRBV5-3
CARSFGRYSNQPQHF
>.|TRBV4-1
CASSQGASTLYEQYF
>.|TRBV5-6
CASSLGTGAGELFF
>few|TRBV4-1
CASSQDRVAGETQYF
>.|TRBV29-1
CSVDPGQGYEQYF
>few|TRBV7-8
CASSLWEGSYNEQFF
>.|TRBV14
CASSPRGNTGELFF
>.|TRBV2
CASSGMSGRYEQFF
>.|TRBV4-3
CASSQVLFGGARGDTQYF
>.|TRBV5-8
CASSLGRGYGYTF
>few|TRBV28
CASSSSRTGGLDTEAFF
>.|TRBV11-2
CASSGGPVTATQYF
>once|TRBV2
CAGRRQMNTEAFF
>.|TRBV20-1
CRIREGAGNTF
>.|TRBV7-9
CASSPDPGQASSYNEQFF
>.|TRBV5-6
CASSLSGSDQPQHF
>.|TRBV28
CASSATRALHF
>few|TRBV4-3
CASSQDGETEQFF
>.|TRBV7-2
CASSFTGTGNSNQPQHF
>.|TRBV19
CASSTGNPNYGYTF
>few|TRBV5-1
CASSSGQGAGVQETQYF